This TCR beta chain appears in the sequencing data of a study of cytomegalovirus exposure and HLA in healthy donors. Study in general: For the 300 to 450 genotyped donors, about 79% fell within the Caucasian-associated ancestry cluster.

This CDR3 has 12 amino acids. Germline V gene sequence: CDR1 SNHLY, CDR2 FYNNEI. V was pared by 6 bases and J by 3 bases, with 7 bases between. Amplification used 60 Vbeta primers and 13 Jbeta primers. Here immunoSEQ multiplex PCR was the method, and the copy in TCRdb shows in-frame clones only, minus some. The sample lists 90,000 to 130,000 clones; around 80% were seen once. Turning to this clone: Its target is unknown.

Overall study results and limits: Researchers had no immune exposure information except CMV serostatus available. Most sequenced TCRs were rare (though some public TCRs occurred in many donors). Listed as cytomegalovirus-associated were 170 or so TCR beta chains.

The sequence was obtained from a woman aged 18-35 years in good health and CMV-seropositive. The chain carries TRBV2 and TRBJ2-3; D remains unclear. Sequenced material: PBMCs. In nucleotides, the CDR3 is TGTGCCAGCAGACGAGTTACAGATACGCAGTATTTT. Its protein product is CASRRVTDTQYF.